What follows are 3 T cell receptor beta chains derived from one specimen sequenced in a study of response to subunit inactivated influenza vaccine. TCRdb ran MiXCR on the RT-PCR reads and lists one entry per CDR3 protein. The table lists 860,000 or so distinct CDR3 sequences, 21% of them singletons, with roughly 10% in the top ten. This specimen was PBMCs from blood, taken roughly 5 days after vaccination. The receptors were sampled from a man between 45 and 60 years old who received an inactivated influenza vaccine.

There are a few counts of this clonotype. The chain employs TRBV7-2 and TRBJ2-1; D assignment may be TRBD1 or TRBD2 (5 bases each). The CDR3 length is 15 residues. V dropped 4 bases and J dropped 2 bases, with 12 bases sitting between them. Germline CDR1 is SGHTA and CDR2 is FQGNSA. CDR3 in amino acids: CASSSAGTPYNEQFF. Written as DNA, the CDR3 is TGTGCCAGCAGCTCCGCCGGGACCCCCTACAATGAGCAGTTCTTC.

The chain combines TRBV12-3 or TRBV12-4 with TRBJ2-2; D possibly corresponds to TRBD1 (6 bases). With 3 bases removed from V and 3 bases from J, the gap between germline ends came to 8 bases. The length of the CDR3 is 14 residues. CDR3 in amino acids: CASSFYRDTGELFF. The DNA for the CDR3 is TGTGCCAGCAGTTTTTACAGGGACACCGGGGAGCTGTTTTTT.

In its sample, this clonotype was seen a few times. The CDR3 loop is CAISGWEDADTQYF. For the CDR3, the DNA is TGTGCCATCAGTGGTTGGGAGGATGCAGATACGCAGTATTTT. The chain recombines TRBV10-3 with TRBJ2-3; the D gene is possibly TRBD2 (6 bases). The CDR3 runs to 14 residues. Germline loops: CDR1 ENHRY, CDR2 SYGVKD. Trimming removed 4 bases at V and 4 bases at J, with 12 bases between.